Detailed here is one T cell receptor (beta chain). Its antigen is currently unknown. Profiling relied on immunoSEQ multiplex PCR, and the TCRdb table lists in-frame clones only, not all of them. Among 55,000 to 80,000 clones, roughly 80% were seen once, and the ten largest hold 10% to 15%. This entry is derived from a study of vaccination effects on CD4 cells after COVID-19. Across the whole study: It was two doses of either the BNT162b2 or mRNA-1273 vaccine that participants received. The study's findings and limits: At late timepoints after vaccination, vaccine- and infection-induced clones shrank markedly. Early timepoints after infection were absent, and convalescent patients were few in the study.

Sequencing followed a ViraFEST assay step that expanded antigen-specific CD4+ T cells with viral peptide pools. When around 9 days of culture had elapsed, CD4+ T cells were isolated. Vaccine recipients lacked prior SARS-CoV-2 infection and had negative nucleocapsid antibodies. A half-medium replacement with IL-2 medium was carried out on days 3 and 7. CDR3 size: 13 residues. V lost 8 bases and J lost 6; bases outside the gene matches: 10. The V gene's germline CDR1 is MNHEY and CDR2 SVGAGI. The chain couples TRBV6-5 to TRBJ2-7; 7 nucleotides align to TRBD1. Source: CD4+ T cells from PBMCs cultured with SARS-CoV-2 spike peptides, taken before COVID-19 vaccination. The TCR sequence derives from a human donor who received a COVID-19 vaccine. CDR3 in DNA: TGTGCCAGCGGGCTAGTGGCAGGGGGCGAGCAGTACGTC. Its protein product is CASGLVAGGEQYV.